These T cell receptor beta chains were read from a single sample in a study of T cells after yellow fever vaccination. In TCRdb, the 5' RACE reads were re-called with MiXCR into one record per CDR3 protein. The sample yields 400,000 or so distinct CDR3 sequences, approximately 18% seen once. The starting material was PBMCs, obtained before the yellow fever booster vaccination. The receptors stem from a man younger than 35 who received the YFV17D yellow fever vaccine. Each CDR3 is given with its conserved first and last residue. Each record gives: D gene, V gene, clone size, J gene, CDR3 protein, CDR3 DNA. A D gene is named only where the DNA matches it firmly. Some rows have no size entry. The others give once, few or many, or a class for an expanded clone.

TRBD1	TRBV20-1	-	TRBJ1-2	CSALMGQGIYGYTF	TGCAGTGCCCTAATGGGACAGGGAATTTATGGCTACACCTTC
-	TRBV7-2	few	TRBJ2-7	CASGVLTYEQYF	TGTGCCAGCGGCGTCCTCACCTACGAGCAGTACTTC
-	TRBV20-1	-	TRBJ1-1	CSARVVGEGTEAFF	TGCAGTGCTAGAGTGGTGGGGGAGGGCACTGAAGCTTTCTTT
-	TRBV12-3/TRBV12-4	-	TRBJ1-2	CASSLKWTIYGYTF	TGTGCCAGCAGTCTGAAATGGACAATCTATGGCTACACCTTC
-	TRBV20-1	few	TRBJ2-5	CSAGTGRGETQYF	TGCAGTGCTGGGACGGGCCGAGGAGAGACCCAGTACTTC
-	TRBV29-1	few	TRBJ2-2	CSVGVENTGELFF	TGCAGCGTTGGGGTTGAGAACACCGGGGAGCTGTTTTTT
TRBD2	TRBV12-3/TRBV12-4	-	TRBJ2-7	CASRRLRSGEQYF	TGTGCCAGCAGACGATTACGTAGCGGGGAGCAGTACTTC
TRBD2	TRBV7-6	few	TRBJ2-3	CASSLSGTYTDTQYF	TGTGCCAGCAGCTTAAGCGGGACCTACACAGATACGCAGTATTTT
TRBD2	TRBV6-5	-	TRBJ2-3	CASRLGLAGGRSTDTQYF	TGTGCCAGCAGGCTAGGACTAGCGGGGGGTCGGTCCACAGATACGCAGTATTTT
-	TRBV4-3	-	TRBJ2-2	CASSQERGAGNTGELFF	TGCGCCAGCAGCCAAGAGAGGGGGGCAGGAAACACCGGGGAGCTGTTTTTT
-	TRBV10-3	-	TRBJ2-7	CAISESDTTSYEQYF	TGTGCCATCAGTGAGTCGGACACAACTTCCTACGAGCAGTACTTC
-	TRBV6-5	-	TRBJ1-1	CASSPRGVQTEAFF	TGTGCCAGCAGTCCCCGGGGGGTTCAGACTGAAGCTTTCTTT
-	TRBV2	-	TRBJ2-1	CASSEAAEQFF	TGTGCCAGCAGTGAGGCAGCTGAGCAGTTCTTC
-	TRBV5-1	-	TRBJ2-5	CASSLVPDDETQYF	TGCGCCAGCAGCTTGGTGCCAGACGATGAGACCCAGTACTTC
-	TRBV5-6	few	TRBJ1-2	CASSLDPSYGYTF	TGTGCCAGCAGCTTGGATCCCTCCTATGGCTACACCTTC
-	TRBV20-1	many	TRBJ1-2	CSASPPGNYGYTF	TGCAGTGCCTCTCCCCCAGGGAACTATGGCTACACCTTC
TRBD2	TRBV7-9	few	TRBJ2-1	CASSEKLAGYNEQFF	TGTGCCAGCAGCGAAAAACTAGCGGGGTACAATGAGCAGTTCTTC